These 32 T cell receptor beta chains came from one sample sequenced in a study of OX40 agonist ivuxolimab in advanced cancers. Profiling relied on immunoSEQ multiplex PCR, and the TCRdb table lists in-frame clones only, not all of them. The data contain about 88,000 clones, approximately 85% of them singletons. The sequences come from CD4+ or CD8+ T cells sorted from blood, collected in a trial of the OX40 agonist ivuxolimab. The receptors were sampled from an adult with an advanced solid tumor such as melanoma, head and neck, liver or kidney cancer.

In DNA form, the CDR3 reads TGTGCCAGCAGCCCAAACAGGGGTGGAAACACCATATATTTT. Translating it yields CASSPNRGGNTIYF. This sequence joins TRBV5-5 and TRBJ1-3, with TRBD1 matching over 7 bases. The germline gives CDR1 SGHKS, CDR2 YYEKEE (reference sequence). V dropped 4 bases and J dropped 3; count of bases not matched to a gene: 4. The length of the CDR3 is 14 residues.

This clone was counted only a few times. The chain combines TRBV28 with TRBJ1-1, with D unresolved. CDR1 and CDR2 (germline): MDHEN, SYDVKM. V was cut by 6 bases and J by 2 bases, with 10 bases left in between. This CDR3 region has 13 residues. The CDR3 loop is CASRPGINTEAFF. CDR3 DNA sequence: TGTGCCAGCAGACCCGGGATTAACACTGAAGCTTTCTTT.

The chain is built from TRBV5-1 and TRBJ1-1; 8 bases map to TRBD1. The CDR3 runs 17 residues. Trimming removed 4 bases from V and 0 bases from J; junction bases left unmatched: 11. Per germline, CDR1 SGHRS and CDR2 YFSETQ. CDR3 in amino acids: CASSRMGQALMNTEAFF. In nucleotides, the CDR3 is TGCGCCAGCAGCAGAATGGGACAGGCTTTAATGAACACTGAAGCTTTCTTT.

The chain employs TRBV29-1 and TRBJ2-5, with D perhaps being TRBD1 or TRBD2 (5 bases each). Germline loops: CDR1 SQVTM, CDR2 ANQGSEA. Trimming cost V 5 bases and J 0 bases, with 10 bases left between them. This CDR3 is built from 13 residues. The CDR3 bases are TGCAGCGTTCCCGGGACGGACCAAGAGACCCAGTACTTC. This codes for CSVPGTDQETQYF.

The V gene is TRBV11-2, the J gene TRBJ1-2; D gene unclear. This CDR3 spans 12 amino acids. The V gene's germline CDR1 is SGHAT and CDR2 FQNNGV. V shed 1 base and J shed 4 bases, with 4 bases lying between them. CDR3 in DNA: TGTGCCAGCAGCTTAGGAGTCTATGGCTACACCTTC. As protein: CASSLGVYGYTF.

This chain links TRBV9 with TRBJ1-6; 7 nucleotides line up with TRBD1. Germline trimming cut 0 bases from V and 4 bases from J; bases unmatched to any gene: 4. Per the germline V gene, CDR1 is SGDLS and CDR2 is YYNGEE. This CDR3 spans 16 amino acids. CDR3 nucleotide sequence: TGTGCCAGCAGCGTAGGACAGGGCCGTTATAATTCACCCCTCCACTTT. Translation: CASSVGQGRYNSPLHF.

The rearrangement uses TRBV28 and TRBJ1-1; perhaps TRBD1 as D (5 bases). Germline values: CDR1 MDHEN, CDR2 SYDVKM. The CDR3 extends over 16 amino acids. V was clipped by 3 bases and J by 0 bases, with 14 bases between them. CDR3 region: CASSLRRGRMNTEAFF. The CDR3 region has the DNA TGTGCCAGCAGTTTGAGAAGGGGCAGGATGAACACTGAAGCTTTCTTT.

As DNA, the CDR3 is TGTGCCAGCAGCTTAGGGGGGAAGGGGACCCAGTACTTC. Translated, it gives CASSLGGKGTQYF. This chain uses TRBV7-3 with TRBJ2-5, with D perhaps matching TRBD2 (6 bases). Germline CDR1 reads SGHTA; CDR2 reads FQGTGA. V was cut by 2 bases and J by 7 bases, with 11 bases left in between. The CDR3 contains 13 residues.

This clone was seen a single time. V and J are TRBV5-1 and TRBJ2-2; no clear D gene. Trimming removed 0 bases at V and 4 bases at J, with 10 bases between. Germline V gives CDR1 SGHRS, CDR2 YFSETQ. The CDR3 sequence is 15 residues long. CDR3: CASSLGLRVTGELFF. In DNA form, the CDR3 reads TGCGCCAGCAGCTTGGGTCTCCGGGTCACCGGGGAGCTGTTTTTT.

The chain has TRBV28 and TRBJ1-5, with 7 nucleotides matching TRBD1. J gave up 7 bases and V 4 bases, and 13 bases lay outside the gene matches. Germline assignment: CDR1 MDHEN and CDR2 SYDVKM. The CDR3 is 16 residues long. CDR3 loop: CASSYRTGVMRQPQHF. The CDR3 DNA reads as TGTGCCAGCAGTTATAGAACAGGGGTCATGCGACAGCCCCAGCATTTT.

V and J are TRBV15 and TRBJ2-3; 10 bases map to TRBD2. The germline V gene encodes CDR1 LNHNV and CDR2 YYDKDF (reference sequence). With V trimmed by 0 bases and J by 5 bases, 5 bases remained unmatched. The CDR3 has 16 amino acids. Here the CDR3 reads CATSRDGASGRDTQYF. The CDR3 DNA reads as TGTGCCACCAGCAGAGATGGGGCTAGCGGGAGAGATACGCAGTATTTT.

The chain recombines TRBV7-3 with TRBJ2-1, with a weak D call TRBD2 (6 bases). The CDR3 contains 15 residues. Germline values: CDR1 SGHTA, CDR2 FQGTGA. The germline V and J ends were trimmed by 5 bases and 0 bases, with 11 bases remaining between them. CDR3 sequence: CASSKDGSSYNEQFF. The CDR3 nucleotides read TGTGCCAGCAGCAAGGACGGGAGCTCCTACAATGAGCAGTTCTTC.

Here the CDR3 DNA reads TGTGCCTGGAGTCCGGGGAACTCTGGAAACACCATATATTTT. It specifies CAWSPGNSGNTIYF. The V call is TRBV30, the J call TRBJ1-3; D gene ambiguous. This CDR3 has 14 residues. Deletions cut 2 bases from V and 0 bases from J, with 8 bases between. Germline loops: CDR1 GTSNPN, CDR2 SVGIG (reference sequence).

This rearrangement joins TRBV18 to TRBJ2-6; possibly TRBD1 for D (6 bases). From germline, CDR1 is KGHSH and CDR2 LQKENI. This CDR3 region has 16 residues. Deletions cut 3 bases from V and 2 bases from J, with 11 bases between. The CDR3 loop reads CASSPQGLAGANVLTF. The CDR3 DNA reads TGTGCCAGCTCACCCCAGGGGTTGGCTGGGGCCAACGTCCTGACTTTC.

The rearrangement joins TRBV7-9 to TRBJ1-2; possible D gene TRBD1, 6 bases. V gave up 1 base and J gave up 4 bases, with 10 bases separating them. This CDR3 has 14 residues. Looked up from germline, CDR1 is SEHNR and CDR2 is FQNEAQ (reference sequence). The CDR3 is CASSLVGGGYGYTF. CDR3 nucleotides: TGTGCCAGCAGCTTAGTAGGAGGGGGCTATGGCTACACCTTC.

The chain recombines TRBV7-6 with TRBJ2-7, with 7 bases fitting TRBD1. The J segment lost 3 bases and the V segment lost 5 bases, leaving 7 bases of the junction unmatched. The germline V gene encodes CDR1 SGHVS and CDR2 FNYEAQ. The CDR3 spans 14 residues. CDR3 region: CASSKDRVGYEQYF. The CDR3 DNA reads TGTGCCAGCAGCAAAGACAGGGTTGGCTACGAGCAGTACTTC.

This clone was detected only once. This chain links TRBV18 with TRBJ2-7; D may be TRBD2 (5 bases). The CDR3 has 12 amino acids. The ends were cut back, 2 bases at V and 9 bases at J, with 11 bases in the middle. The germline V gene has CDR1 KGHSH and CDR2 LQKENI. Here the CDR3 reads CASSPAGEWQYF. As DNA, the CDR3 is TGTGCCAGCTCACCAGCGGGCGAGTGGCAGTACTTC.

This clone was found a few times. The chain carries TRBV6-1 and TRBJ2-7; the match to TRBD2 covers 10 bases. The germline gives CDR1 MNHNS, CDR2 SASEGT. The CDR3 length is 14 residues. Trimming took 10 bases from V and 3 from J; bases not matched to a gene: 9. The CDR3 DNA is TGTGCCACCCAGAGGACTAGCGGCCTCTACGAGCAGTACGTC. Amino acids: CATQRTSGLYEQYV.

The chain combines TRBV9 with TRBJ2-5, with D possibly matching TRBD1 (5 bases). The V gene lost 5 bases and the J gene lost 1 base, with 18 bases spanning the gap. Germline assignment: CDR1 SGDLS and CDR2 YYNGEE. The CDR3 sequence is 16 residues long. The CDR3 DNA follows: TGTGCCAGCAGTCCCCTACTCTATACAGGCCAAGAGACCCAGTACTTC. It translates to CASSPLLYTGQETQYF.

V usage is TRBV2 and J usage is TRBJ2-2, with D perhaps being TRBD1 or TRBD2 (5 bases each). There are 15 residues in the CDR3. Trimming took off 5 bases at V and 2 bases at J, with 12 bases between the two ends. Germline CDR1 and CDR2: SNHLY and FYNNEI. The CDR3 is CASSWDGDNTGELFF. CDR3 in DNA: TGTGCCAGCAGTTGGGACGGTGACAACACCGGGGAGCTGTTTTTT.

Notes on this clone: Germline and junction disagree at one end, which may indicate a read error. This chain uses TRBV7-3 with TRBJ2-1; no definite D call. CDR1 and CDR2 from the germline V gene are SGHTA and FQGTGA. The CDR3 is made up of 12 amino acids. The CDR3 bases are TGTGCCGGCAGCTCTCCCTGGGGTGAGCAGTTCTTC. Protein product: CAGSSPWGEQFF.

This rearrangement joins TRBV7-2 to TRBJ2-2; a weak D match, TRBD1 (5 bases). The V and J ends lost 3 bases and 2 bases respectively, with 10 bases between them. There are 15 residues in the CDR3. CDR1 and CDR2 from the germline V gene are SGHTA and FQGNSA. Here the CDR3 reads CASSFGARNTGELFF. For the CDR3, the DNA is TGTGCCAGCAGCTTTGGGGCCAGAAACACCGGGGAGCTGTTTTTT.

J is TRBJ2-7 and V is TRBV5-8, with D tentatively TRBD1 (6 bases). The germline CDR1 and CDR2 sequences are SGHTS and YDEGEE. The CDR3 extends over 15 amino acids. Trimming stripped 10 bases from V and 1 base from J, with 21 bases between. This chain's CDR3 is CAHTRQGTWSYEQYV. Written as DNA, the CDR3 is TGTGCCCATACGAGGCAGGGGACATGGTCCTACGAGCAGTACGTC.

CDR3 DNA sequence: TGTGCCAGCAAGAGGGGGGACACCGGGGAGCTGTTTTTT. Protein product: CASKRGDTGELFF. This sequence joins TRBV2 and TRBJ2-2; D tentatively reads TRBD1 or TRBD2 (6 bases each). CDR1 is SNHLY and CDR2 is FYNNEI in the germline V gene. CDR3 length: 13 amino acids. V dropped 7 bases and J dropped 3 bases, with 9 bases sitting between them.

The sample holds a few counts of this clone. The chain joins TRBV4-1 to TRBJ2-1, with TRBD2 identical over 8 bases. The J segment lost 1 base and the V segment lost 4 bases, leaving 9 bases of the junction unmatched. The CDR3 totals 17 residues. Looked up from germline, CDR1 is MGHRA and CDR2 is YSYEKL. This CDR3 reads CASSRGGLVKSYNEQFF. In DNA, the CDR3 is TGCGCCAGCAGCCGAGGGGGACTAGTTAAGTCCTACAATGAGCAGTTCTTC.

The gene calls are TRBV10-3 and TRBJ2-3, with 8 bases aligning to TRBD2. This CDR3 region has 17 residues. Germline CDR1 and CDR2: ENHRY and SYGVKD. V was pared by 3 bases and J by 1 base, with 9 bases of the junction left unmatched. CDR3 DNA: TGTGCCATCAGTGAATCCCGGGGGGGCCGAGGCACAGATACGCAGTATTTT. This codes for CAISESRGGRGTDTQYF.

This chain links TRBV7-2 with TRBJ2-5; the D gene is possibly TRBD2 (6 bases). CDR1 is SGHTA and CDR2 is FQGNSA in the germline V gene. The CDR3 totals 16 residues. Trimming shortened V by 5 bases and J by 5 bases, and 21 bases separated the two germline ends. For the CDR3, the DNA is TGTGCCAGCAGCCCTCGGCCGCGGCGGGGTCGGGAGACCCAGTACTTC. It encodes CASSPRPRRGRETQYF.

The J gene is TRBJ1-2, the V gene TRBV7-9, with D uncertain. Germline-derived CDR1 and CDR2 are SEHNR and FQNEAQ (reference sequence). The ends were cut back, 2 bases at V and 7 bases at J, with 8 bases in the middle. The CDR3 runs to 12 residues. CDR3 in amino acids: CASSLLSSGYTF. The CDR3 DNA reads TGTGCCAGCAGCTTATTGAGTAGTGGCTACACCTTC.

This chain joins TRBV6-5 and TRBJ2-7; 10 nucleotides line up with TRBD2. V shed 6 bases and J 1 base; nucleotides not matched to a gene: 6. The germline gives CDR1 MNHEY, CDR2 SVGAGI. The CDR3 has 15 amino acids. CDR3 in DNA: TGTGCCAGCAGCTCAAGCGGGGGGGCTTCCTACGAGCAGTACGTC. Amino acids: CASSSSGGASYEQYV.

CDR3: CASSSRGEWVNTEAFF. CDR3 DNA sequence: TGTGCCAGCAGCTCGAGGGGGGAGTGGGTGAACACTGAAGCTTTCTTT. This chain links TRBV5-6 with TRBJ1-1, with a possible D match to TRBD1 (6 bases). Between the trimmed V and J ends, which lost 3 bases and 0 bases, there was a span of 15 bases. The CDR3 extends over 16 amino acids. Germline V gene sequence: CDR1 SGHDT, CDR2 YYEEEE.

This clone has just one count. The genes are TRBV29-1 and TRBJ2-1; 12 nucleotides match TRBD2. The CDR3 consists of 15 residues. V lost 0 bases and J lost 7; bases outside the gene matches: 4. Per germline, CDR1 SQVTM and CDR2 ANQGSEA. The CDR3 loop is CSVEDSGTSGNEQFF. The CDR3 nucleotides read TGCAGCGTTGAAGACTCCGGGACTAGCGGGAATGAGCAGTTCTTC.

This chain uses TRBV30 with TRBJ2-1, with 8 bases fitting TRBD2. The CDR3 is 13 residues long. Germline V gives CDR1 GTSNPN, CDR2 SVGIG (reference sequence). Losses at the gene ends were 2 bases for V and 9 bases for J; bases not matched to a gene: 6. The CDR3 bases are TGTGCCTGGAGTTCGGGACTAGAGGGTGAGCAGTTCTTC. Translation gives CAWSSGLEGEQFF.